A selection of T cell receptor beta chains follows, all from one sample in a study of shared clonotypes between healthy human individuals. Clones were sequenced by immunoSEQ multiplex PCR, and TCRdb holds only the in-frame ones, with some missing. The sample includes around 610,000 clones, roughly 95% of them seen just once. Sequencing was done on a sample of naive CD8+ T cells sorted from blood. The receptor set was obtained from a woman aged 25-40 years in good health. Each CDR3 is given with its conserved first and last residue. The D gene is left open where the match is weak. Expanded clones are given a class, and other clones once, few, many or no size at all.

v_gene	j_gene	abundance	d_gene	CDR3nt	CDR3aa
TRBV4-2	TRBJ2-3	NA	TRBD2	TGTGCCAGCAGCGAACACGAAGCGGGAGGGCCGGATACGCAGTATTTT	CASSEHEAGGPDTQYF
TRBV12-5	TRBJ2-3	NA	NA	TGTGCTAGTGGTTTCCGCGCTAGCGATGGCTTCACAGATACGCAGTATTTT	CASGFRASDGFTDTQYF
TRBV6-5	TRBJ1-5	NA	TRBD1	TGTGCCAGCAGAGAGACAGGGGGCGCCAATCAGCCCCAGCATTTT	CASRETGGANQPQHF
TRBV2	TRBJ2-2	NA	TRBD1	TGTGCCAGCACCGGGACAGGGGAAACCGGGGAGCTGTTTTTT	CASTGTGETGELFF
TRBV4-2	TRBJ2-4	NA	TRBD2	TGTGCCAGCAGCCCCAGAGTGGGAGCGGGAGGGCAGACCATTCAGTACTTC	CASSPRVGAGGQTIQYF
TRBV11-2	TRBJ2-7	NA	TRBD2	TGTGCCAGCAGCTTAGACCCCAAGGCGGTGATAGCGGGCTACGAGCAGTACTTC	CASSLDPKAVIAGYEQYF
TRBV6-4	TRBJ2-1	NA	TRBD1	TGTGCCAGCAGTGCCGGGACAGCAACCTACAATGAGCAGTTCTTC	CASSAGTATYNEQFF
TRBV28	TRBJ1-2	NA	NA	TGTGCCAGCAGTTTATATCGGGCTGGCTACACCTTC	CASSLYRAGYTF
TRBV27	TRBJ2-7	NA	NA	TGTGCCAGCAGTTTCTCCCGGGACGGTGCCTACGAGCAGTACTTC	CASSFSRDGAYEQYF
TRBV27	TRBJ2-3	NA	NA	TGTGCCAGCAGCCCCTTGGGCCCAATCCCGACAGATACGCAGTATTTT	CASSPLGPIPTDTQYF
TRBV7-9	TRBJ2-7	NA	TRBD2	TGTGCCAGCTCCGGAGACCTAGCGGGGCCTTCCTACGAGCAGTACTTC	CASSGDLAGPSYEQYF
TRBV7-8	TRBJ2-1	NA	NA	TGTGCCAGCAGCTTCCCTATGGAGGGTACTAATGAGCAGTTCTTC	CASSFPMEGTNEQFF
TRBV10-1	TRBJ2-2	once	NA	TGCGCCAGCAGTGATGACCTTTTTACCGGGGAGCTGTTTTTT	CASSDDLFTGELFF
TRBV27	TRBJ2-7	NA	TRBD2	TGTGCCAGCAGTTTGGGGACTAGCGGGGGGGTGGAGCAGTACTTC	CASSLGTSGGVEQYF
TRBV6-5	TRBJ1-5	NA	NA	TGTGCCAGCAGTTTAGATTGGAGGGGAAATCAGCCCCAGCATTTT	CASSLDWRGNQPQHF
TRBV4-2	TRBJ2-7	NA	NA	TGTGCCAGCAGCCAGGAGCTGGTCCTTAGCGAGCAGTACTTC	CASSQELVLSEQYF
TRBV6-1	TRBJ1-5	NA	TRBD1	TGTGCCAGCAGTGTTTACAGGGGGCCGGGATCCGATCAGCCCCAGCATTTT	CASSVYRGPGSDQPQHF
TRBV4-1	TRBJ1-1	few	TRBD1	TGCGCCAGCAGCCAAGGGTGGACAGGGACAGCTTTCTTT	CASSQGWTGTAFF
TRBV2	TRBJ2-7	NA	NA	TGTGCCAGCAGGCTCTTCCACGAGCAGTACTTC	CASRLFHEQYF
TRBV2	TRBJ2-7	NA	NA	TGTGCCAGCAGTGCCGGTTACGAGCAGTACTTC	CASSAGYEQYF
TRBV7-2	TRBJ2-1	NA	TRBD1	TGTGCCAGCAGCTTTTCCACAGGGGCTACCTACCATGAGCAGTTCTTC	CASSFSTGATYHEQFF
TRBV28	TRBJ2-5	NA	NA	TGTGCCAGCACGGTTCGACTGAAACAAGAGACCCAGTACTTC	CASTVRLKQETQYF
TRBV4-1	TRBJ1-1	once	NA	TGCGCCAGCAGCCAAGAGGAAGGAACTGAAGCTTTCTTT	CASSQEEGTEAFF
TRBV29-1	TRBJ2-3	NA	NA	TGCAGCGTGGATGTGGATACGCAGTATTTT	CSVDVDTQYF
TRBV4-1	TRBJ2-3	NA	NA	TGCGCCAGCAGCCAAGGACTGGGGAGCACAGATACGCAGTATTTT	CASSQGLGSTDTQYF
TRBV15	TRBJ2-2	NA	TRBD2	TGTGCCACCAGCAGAGATTTAGCGGGAGTTAACACCGGGGAGCTGTTTTTT	CATSRDLAGVNTGELFF
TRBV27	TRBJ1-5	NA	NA	TGTGCCAGCAGCCTCAACGGGGATCAGCCCCAGCATTTT	CASSLNGDQPQHF
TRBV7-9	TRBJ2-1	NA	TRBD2	TGTGCCAGCAGCTTTCTACCGGGAGGGCCCTTAAATGAGCAGTTCTTC	CASSFLPGGPLNEQFF
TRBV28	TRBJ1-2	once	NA	TGTGCCAGCAGTTCAGACAGGACCTCGATTTACTATGGCTACACCTTC	CASSSDRTSIYYGYTF
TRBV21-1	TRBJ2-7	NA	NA	TGTGCCAGCCGAAGACCCCGGGACGGGACCTACGAGCAGTACTTC	CASRRPRDGTYEQYF
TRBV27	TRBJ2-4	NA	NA	TGTGCCAGCAGTCCTCATGGGGGGGCCAACATTCAGTACTTC	CASSPHGGANIQYF
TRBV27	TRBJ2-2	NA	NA	TGTGCCAGCAGTTTATCCGACACCGGGGAGCTGTTTTTT	CASSLSDTGELFF
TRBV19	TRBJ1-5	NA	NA	TGTGCCAGTAGTATATTCCGTGGGGAGTCCGATCAGCCCCAGCATTTT	CASSIFRGESDQPQHF
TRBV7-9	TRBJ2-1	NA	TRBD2	TGTGCCAGCAGCTTAGGGAGTGAGCGGGAGGATGAGCAGTTCTTC	CASSLGSEREDEQFF
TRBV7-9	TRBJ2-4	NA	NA	TGTGCCAGCAGCTTAGATGCACGGGCCAAAAACATTCAGTACTTC	CASSLDARAKNIQYF
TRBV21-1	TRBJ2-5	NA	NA	TGTGCCAGCAGCGGGAGACCCTTTCAAGAGACCCAGTACTTC	CASSGRPFQETQYF
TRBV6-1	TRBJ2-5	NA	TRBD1	TGTGCCAGCAGACCCAGGGGGCAAGAGACCCAGTACTTC	CASRPRGQETQYF
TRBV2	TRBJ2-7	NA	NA	TGTGCCAGCACTGACCACTACGAGCAGTACTTC	CASTDHYEQYF
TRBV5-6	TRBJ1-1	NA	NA	TGTGCCAGCAGCTTGGACAGCGTTGAAGCTTTCTTT	CASSLDSVEAFF
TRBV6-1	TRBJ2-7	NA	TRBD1	TGTGCCAGCAGTGAAACAGGGACAGCCTACGAGCAGTACTTC	CASSETGTAYEQYF
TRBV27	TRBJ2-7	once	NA	TGTGCCAGCAGCCCGTCAATCTACGAGCAGTACTTC	CASSPSIYEQYF
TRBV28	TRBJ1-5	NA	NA	TGTGCCAGCAGACTGAGTGGGATCGAACAGCCCCAGCATTTT	CASRLSGIEQPQHF
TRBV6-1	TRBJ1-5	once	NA	TGTGCCAGCAGTAGGACGGGTAGCAATCAGCCCCAGCATTTT	CASSRTGSNQPQHF
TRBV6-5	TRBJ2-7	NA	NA	TGTGCCAGCAGTTACTCAACGGGTCGGTTCTACGAGCAGTACTTC	CASSYSTGRFYEQYF
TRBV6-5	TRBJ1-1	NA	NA	TGTGCCAGCAGTTACTCTACGGACACCGAAGCTTTCTTT	CASSYSTDTEAFF
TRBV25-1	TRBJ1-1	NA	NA	TGTGCCAGCAGTAACCTTGGGGTGAACACTGAAGCTTTCTTT	CASSNLGVNTEAFF
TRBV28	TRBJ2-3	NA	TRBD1	TGTGCCAGCAGTTTAGGCCGAGGGGGCGTAGGAGATACGCAGTATTTT	CASSLGRGGVGDTQYF
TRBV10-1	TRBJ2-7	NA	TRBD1	TGCGCCGTCCAGAGGGGGCCCTCGCCACTCTACGAGCAGTACTTC	CAVQRGPSPLYEQYF
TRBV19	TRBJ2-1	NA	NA	TGTGCCAGTAGTATAGTCAGGGCCAATGAGCAGTTCTTC	CASSIVRANEQFF
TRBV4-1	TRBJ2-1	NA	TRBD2	TGCGCCAGCAGCTACCGGACTAGCGGTTACAATGAGCAGTTCTTC	CASSYRTSGYNEQFF
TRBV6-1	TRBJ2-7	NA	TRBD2	TGTGCCAGCAGTGAAATCCGGCGCGGGAGGGCCTACGAGCAGTACTTC	CASSEIRRGRAYEQYF
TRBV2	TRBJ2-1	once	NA	TGTGCCAGCAGTGAAGACGACTACAATGAGCAGTTCTTC	CASSEDDYNEQFF
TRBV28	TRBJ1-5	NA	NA	TGTGCCAGCAGTTTATTACAGGGCCGGCAGCCCCAGCATTTT	CASSLLQGRQPQHF
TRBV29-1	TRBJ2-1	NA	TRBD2	TGCAGCGTTGAGCTGGGCGGGCGGTCTAGCGGGATCTACAATGAGCAGTTCTTC	CSVELGGRSSGIYNEQFF
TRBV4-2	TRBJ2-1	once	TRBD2	TGTGCCAGCAGCCAAGGGGGGATTGGGACTAGCGGATACAATGAGCAGTTCTTC	CASSQGGIGTSGYNEQFF
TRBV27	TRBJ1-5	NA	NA	TGTGCCAGCAGTCCAGATACAGGATACAAAAATCAGCCCCAGCATTTT	CASSPDTGYKNQPQHF
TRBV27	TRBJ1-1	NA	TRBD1	TGTGCCAGCAGGACAGGGTACACTGAAGCTTTCTTT	CASRTGYTEAFF
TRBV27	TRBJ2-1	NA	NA	TGTGCCAGCAGCCGATATGAGCAGTTCTTC	CASSRYEQFF